The 25 T cell receptor beta chains given below trace back to one sample, sequenced in a study of blood T cell repertoires in COVID-19 (dated by TCRdb to about 2020). Receptors were amplified or captured by the immunoSEQ multiplex PCR assay. Held by TCRdb, this immuneACCESS table contains in-frame sequences only and omits some clones. Under half of the omission traces to an unresolved V gene where checked; the cause of the rest is unknown. This sample holds about 94,000 clones; about 80% were observed only once. Approximately 6.8% of the sample is in the top ten clones. Material for sequencing was peripheral blood. Source of these receptors: a man aged 55 to 70 with acute or convalescent COVID-19.

The chain employs TRBV2 and TRBJ1-2; TRBD1 might be the D (5 bases). There are 13 residues in the CDR3. V was pared by 3 bases and J by 3 bases, with 8 bases between. Germline values: CDR1 SNHLY, CDR2 FYNNEI. The CDR3 is CASSEWGDYGYTF. The CDR3 DNA sequence: TGTGCCAGCAGTGAGTGGGGGGACTATGGCTACACCTTC.

The chain has TRBV2 and TRBJ1-3; D not certain. Per the germline V gene, CDR1 is SNHLY and CDR2 is FYNNEI. V lost 2 bases and J lost 0, with 5 bases in between. The CDR3 extends over 14 amino acids. CDR3 amino acids: CASSEPSSGNTIYF. DNA of the CDR3: TGTGCCAGCAGTGAACCGAGCTCTGGAAACACCATATATTTT.

The chain uses TRBV30 and TRBJ1-1; 10 nucleotides match TRBD1. V was pared by 2 bases and J by 5 bases, with 8 bases of the junction left unmatched. Looked up from germline, CDR1 is GTSNPN and CDR2 is SVGIG (reference sequence). The CDR3 consists of 15 residues. The CDR3 coding sequence is TGTGCCTGGAGTACAGCCGGGACAGGGGTAACTGAAGCTTTCTTT. Translating gives CAWSTAGTGVTEAFF.

The rearrangement joins TRBV5-6 to TRBJ2-7; TRBD2 might be the D (5 bases). V lost 1 base and J lost 6, with 11 bases in between. Germline-derived CDR1 and CDR2 are SGHDT and YYEEEE. The CDR3 covers 13 residues. CDR3 DNA sequence: TGTGCCAGCAGCTTGTCAGCGGTTGGCGAGCAGTACTTC. It specifies CASSLSAVGEQYF.

This clone was recorded a few times. V and J are TRBV5-4 and TRBJ1-3, with TRBD1 matching over 8 bases. V was clipped by 4 bases and J by 0 bases; unmatched bases: 3. Germline V lookup: CDR1 SGHNT, CDR2 YYREEE (reference sequence). CDR3 length: 15 amino acids. CDR3 sequence: CASSGTGGSGNTIYF. CDR3 in DNA: TGTGCCAGCAGCGGGACAGGAGGCTCTGGAAACACCATATATTTT.

The J gene is TRBJ2-5, the V gene TRBV21-1; the D call TRBD1 from the table was never checked on the DNA. TRBV21-1 is a pseudogene locus. There are 16 residues in the CDR3. CDR3 region: CASSSPMDRGEETQYF. CDR3 nucleotide sequence: TGTGCCAGCAGCTCCCCAATGGACAGGGGCGAAGAGACCCAGTACTTC.

This clone was observed a single time. J is TRBJ2-7 and V is TRBV30; TRBD1 is a possible D gene (7 bases). The CDR3 covers 11 residues. The germline gives CDR1 GTSNPN, CDR2 SVGIG (reference sequence). The CDR3: CAGGAGGEQYF. CDR3 in DNA: TGTGCTGGAGGGGCAGGGGGCGAGCAGTACTTC.

The chain joins TRBV19 to TRBJ2-2; maybe TRBD1 (5 bases). Trimming shortened V by 1 base and J by 2 bases, and 14 bases separated the two germline ends. In germline, CDR1 is LNHDA, CDR2 SQIVND (reference sequence). There are 17 residues in the CDR3. Here the CDR3 reads CASSIAGQGSNTGELFF. CDR3 coding DNA: TGTGCCAGTAGTATAGCAGGGCAGGGATCTAACACCGGGGAGCTGTTTTTT.

The chain has TRBV5-8 and TRBJ1-3, with 8 bases that match TRBD1. CDR1 is SGHTS, CDR2 YDEGEE, per germline. Unmatched junction bases numbered 7, after V lost 2 bases and J lost 0 bases. CDR3 length: 17 residues. The CDR3 reads CASSLDTGGSSGNTIYF. CDR3 bases: TGTGCCAGCAGCTTAGACACAGGGGGGTCCTCTGGAAACACCATATATTTT.

The chain combines TRBV11-3 with TRBJ2-2; TRBD1 matches at 9 bases. In germline, CDR1 is SGHNT, CDR2 YENEEA. V shed 4 bases and J 7 bases; nucleotides not matched to a gene: 7. The CDR3 covers 15 residues. The CDR3: CASSSITGGSGELFF. CDR3 DNA: TGTGCCAGCAGCTCAATAACAGGGGGCAGCGGGGAGCTGTTTTTT.

The chain has TRBV5-1 and TRBJ1-1; D is perhaps TRBD1 (5 bases). The CDR3 has 13 residues. The V gene's germline CDR1 is SGHRS and CDR2 YFSETQ. Trimming took off 2 bases at V and 5 bases at J, with 10 bases between the two ends. The CDR3 reads CASSLGARTEAFF. CDR3 sequence (DNA): TGCGCCAGCAGCTTAGGGGCGCGGACTGAAGCTTTCTTT.

The rearrangement uses TRBV18 and TRBJ2-7; TRBD1 is a possible D gene (5 bases). Germline assignment: CDR1 KGHSH and CDR2 LQKENI. CDR3 length: 12 amino acids. Trimming removed 2 bases from V and 6 bases from J, with 8 bases in between. CDR3: CASSPAGREQYF. DNA of the CDR3: TGTGCCAGCTCACCAGCAGGGCGCGAGCAGTACTTC.

The chain combines TRBV4-2 with TRBJ2-7, with 10 bases fitting TRBD2. J gave up 0 bases and V 0 bases, and 11 bases lay outside the gene matches. The CDR3 totals 19 residues. The germline gives CDR1 LGHNA, CDR2 YNFKEQ. The DNA for the CDR3 is TGTGCCAGCAGCCAAGAGCCCGGAGTAGCGGGGGGAAGCTCCTACGAGCAGTACTTC. Translation: CASSQEPGVAGGSSYEQYF.

V is TRBV11-2 and J is TRBJ2-1; 14 bases are shared with TRBD2. V trimming: 6 bases; J trimming: 9 bases; junction bases outside the gene matches: 7. The length of the CDR3 is 15 residues. Germline V gives CDR1 SGHAT, CDR2 FQNNGV. This chain's CDR3 is CASRRLAGGIPEQFF. CDR3 bases: TGTGCCAGCAGACGACTAGCGGGGGGGATCCCTGAGCAGTTCTTC.

The chain couples TRBV11-2 to TRBJ1-2; D possibly corresponds to TRBD1 (5 bases). Per germline, CDR1 SGHAT and CDR2 FQNNGV. The CDR3 loop spans 15 amino acids. The ends were cut back, 1 base at V and 3 bases at J, with 12 bases in the middle. CDR3 residues: CASSLVRGGHYGYTF. DNA of the CDR3: TGTGCCAGCAGCTTAGTAAGGGGTGGTCACTATGGCTACACCTTC.

The chain carries TRBV3-1 (or the pseudogene TRBV3-2) and TRBJ2-3; tentatively, D is TRBD2 (6 bases). This CDR3 spans 13 amino acids. Trimming left V 4 bases short and J 8 bases short, with 13 bases between. Germline loops: CDR1 LGHDT, CDR2 YNNKEL (reference sequence). The CDR3 region has the DNA TGTGCCAGCAGCCGTCCGGGAGAAGTTACGCAGTATTTT. As protein: CASSRPGEVTQYF.

J is TRBJ1-6 and V is TRBV11-2, with D hard to call. This CDR3 is 16 amino acids long. The V gene's germline CDR1 is SGHAT and CDR2 FQNNGV. Between the trimmed V and J ends, which lost 5 bases and 7 bases, there was a span of 18 bases. In DNA form, the CDR3 reads TGTGCCAGCAGCCTTAGACCAGCTCGGGAAAATTCACCCCTCCACTTT. Translating it yields CASSLRPARENSPLHF.

The gene calls are TRBV11-1 and TRBJ1-3; D is undetermined. Germline CDR1 SGHAT, CDR2 FQDESV (reference sequence). The CDR3 sequence is 15 residues long. The ends were cut back, 3 bases at V and 4 bases at J, with 13 bases in the middle. The CDR3 loop reads CASSFGEFAGNTIYF. In nucleotides, the CDR3 is TGTGCCAGCAGCTTTGGGGAGTTTGCCGGAAACACCATATATTTT.

This clone is medium-sized by share. This chain uses TRBV11-2 with TRBJ1-2, with 9 bases matching TRBD1. The V and J ends lost 10 bases and 4 bases, in that order; junction bases with no gene match: 16. Germline-derived CDR1 and CDR2 are SGHAT and FQNNGV. This CDR3 is 16 amino acids long. CDR3 region: CAIYRGYTGQGYGYTF. In DNA, the CDR3 is TGTGCCATATACCGGGGTTATACGGGACAGGGCTATGGCTACACCTTC.

V and J are TRBV19 and TRBJ1-3; perhaps TRBD1 as D (5 bases). Germline V gives CDR1 LNHDA, CDR2 SQIVND (reference sequence). This CDR3 contains 14 residues. Trimming took off 5 bases at V and 4 bases at J, with 12 bases between the two ends. CDR3 in amino acids: CASSLLGGGNTIYF. The CDR3 nucleotides read TGTGCCAGTAGTCTTCTCGGGGGAGGAAACACCATATATTTT.

This clone was picked up one time. The chain couples TRBV29-1 to TRBJ1-4; D perhaps matches TRBD1 (6 bases). This CDR3 has 14 amino acids. With 4 bases removed from V and 8 bases from J, the gap between germline ends came to 17 bases. The germline V gene encodes CDR1 SQVTM and CDR2 ANQGSEA. CDR3 nucleotide sequence: TGCAGCGTTGTATTTCAGGGGATCGGAGAAAAACTGTTTTTT. Its translation: CSVVFQGIGEKLFF.

This chain links TRBV19 with TRBJ2-2; D is perhaps TRBD1 (5 bases). This CDR3 comprises 15 residues. Germline V CDR1 and CDR2: LNHDA, SQIVND (reference sequence). V was pared by 3 bases and J by 0 bases, with 8 bases between. CDR3 residues: CASSITGTNTGELFF. The CDR3 nucleotides are TGTGCCAGTAGTATTACAGGAACGAACACCGGGGAGCTGTTTTTT.

The V gene is TRBV5-5, the J gene TRBJ1-4, with D possibly being TRBD1 (5 bases). This CDR3 is 14 amino acids long. V shed 0 bases and J shed 6 bases, with 9 bases lying between them. The germline V gene encodes CDR1 SGHKS and CDR2 YYEKEE (reference sequence). Here the CDR3 DNA reads TGTGCCAGCAGCTTGGTCCAGGGCGATGAAAAACTGTTTTTT. This encodes CASSLVQGDEKLFF.

V gene TRBV27 combines with J gene TRBJ1-5; TRBD1 matches at 8 bases. Looked up from germline, CDR1 is MNHEY and CDR2 is SMNVEV (reference sequence). The CDR3 is 15 amino acids. The junction had 9 bases not matched to a gene; V was cut back by 5 bases and J by 6 bases. The CDR3 reads CASSATGVSGQPQHF. The CDR3 DNA reads TGTGCCAGCAGTGCGACAGGGGTTTCGGGTCAGCCCCAGCATTTT.

This rearrangement joins TRBV25-1 to TRBJ1-4; D may be TRBD1 (6 bases). This CDR3 is 18 amino acids long. The germline V gene encodes CDR1 MGHDK and CDR2 SYGVNS. Between the trimmed V and J ends, which lost 6 bases and 3 bases, there was a span of 23 bases. The CDR3 reads CASSETGGTSLSNEKLFF. DNA for the CDR3: TGTGCCAGCAGCGAGACAGGCGGCACCTCACTTTCTAATGAAAAACTGTTTTTT.